The 21 T cell receptor beta chains below all came from one sample that was sequenced in a study of CD8+CD57+ T cells in acquired aplastic anemia. TCR beta VDJ and CDR3 profiling used genomic DNA as template. Via MiXCR, TCRdb re-called the reads, giving one row per CDR3 protein. The sample shows roughly 420,000 distinct CDR3 sequences, 65% to 80% of them seen only once. The sample consisted of sorted CD4+, CD8+, or CD8+CD57+ T cells (not recorded which) from PBMCs. Source of these receptors: a human donor in good health, serving as a control.

This clonotype was counted a single time. This rearrangement joins TRBV5-1 to TRBJ2-1, with 10 bases aligning to TRBD1. The J segment lost 8 bases and the V segment lost 0 bases, leaving 5 bases of the junction unmatched. In germline, CDR1 is SGHRS, CDR2 YFSETQ. There are 15 residues in the CDR3. CDR3 DNA sequence: TGCGCCAGCAGCTTGGAGGGGACAGGGGTAGATGAGCAGTTCTTC. Residues: CASSLEGTGVDEQFF.

The chain links TRBV10-3 to TRBJ1-6; D is possibly TRBD1 (6 bases). The CDR3 has 13 amino acids. The germline gives CDR1 ENHRY, CDR2 SYGVKD. Trimming took off 11 bases at V and 7 bases at J, with 15 bases between the two ends. The CDR3 is CAGNRDTNSPLHF. The CDR3 region has the DNA TGTGCCGGGAACCGGGACACAAATTCACCCCTCCACTTT.

Only one count was recorded for this clonotype. The chain joins TRBV20-1 to TRBJ2-6; D unresolved. Germline loops: CDR1 DFQATT, CDR2 SNEGSKA (reference sequence). This CDR3 is 15 amino acids long. The V end lost 3 bases, the J end lost 8 bases, and 17 bases lay between the germline ends. DNA for the CDR3: TGCAGTGCTAGTCAGGCAGACTCCGCAACCAACGTCCTGACTTTC. Residues: CSASQADSATNVLTF.

The chain is built from TRBV9 and TRBJ1-5; 7 nucleotides match TRBD1. CDR3 length equals 14 residues. Germline V gene lookup returns CDR1 SGDLS and CDR2 YYNGEE. The V segment lost 4 bases and the J segment 7 bases; nucleotides outside the gene matches: 8. CDR3 sequence reads: CASSQQGRGQPQHF. CDR3 bases: TGTGCCAGCAGCCAACAGGGGAGAGGGCAGCCCCAGCATTTT.

Ten or more counts support this clonotype. The gene calls are TRBV7-8 and TRBJ1-5, with D maybe TRBD1 (6 bases). The ends were cut back, 3 bases at V and 7 bases at J, with 10 bases in the middle. The CDR3 length is 13 residues. The germline CDR1 and CDR2 sequences are SGHVS and FQNEAQ. CDR3: CASSLGGAQPQHF. The DNA for the CDR3 is TGTGCCAGCAGCTTGGGGGGCGCGCAGCCCCAGCATTTT.

This clonotype was recorded at least ten times. The rearrangement joins TRBV20-1 to TRBJ1-4, with TRBD1 identical over 8 bases. Trimming removed 2 bases from V and 6 bases from J; junction bases left unmatched: 5. CDR3 length equals 14 residues. Germline CDR1 and CDR2: DFQATT and SNEGSKA (reference sequence). The CDR3, as DNA: TGCAGTGCTAGACGAGCAGGGGGCGATGAAAAACTGTTTTTT. Translating it yields CSARRAGGDEKLFF.

The rearrangement joins TRBV24-1 to TRBJ2-5, with D perhaps TRBD1 or TRBD2 (5 bases each). V was trimmed by 5 bases and J by 4 bases, leaving 10 bases between them. The CDR3 has 13 residues. CDR1 and CDR2 from the germline V gene are KGHDR and SFDVKD. As DNA, the CDR3 is TGTGCCACCAGTGCCGGGACCCCAGAGACCCAGTACTTC. This gives the protein CATSAGTPETQYF.

This clonotype was seen many times. This chain links TRBV7-2 with TRBJ2-7; the D gene is possibly TRBD1 (5 bases). CDR1 and CDR2 from the germline V gene are SGHTA and FQGNSA. V lost 1 base, J lost 1 base, and 11 bases lay in between. The CDR3 has 15 residues. The CDR3 here is CASSLGSQVSYEQYF. The DNA of the CDR3 is TGTGCCAGCAGCTTAGGATCACAGGTATCCTACGAGCAGTACTTC.

Of note for this clonotype: At one of its ends the junction is not consistent with the germline gene, which may arise from a read error. V and J are TRBV10-3 and TRBJ1-5, with D unclear. CDR1 and CDR2 from the germline V gene are ENHRY and SYGVKD. The CDR3 totals 14 residues. The CDR3, as DNA: TGTGCCAGCAGTTTAAGGCCAGGCGATCAGCCCCAGCATTTT. Translation: CASSLRPGDQPQHF.

The sample holds one count of this clonotype. One end of the junction fails to match germline, which may point to a read error. The genes are TRBV24-1 and TRBJ2-5; the D gene could be TRBD1 or TRBD2 (6 bases each). This CDR3 comprises 15 residues. Germline CDR1 is KGHDR and CDR2 is SFDVKD. The CDR3 coding sequence is TGTGCCAGCAGTGGAGGGGGGTCGGGCGATCAGCCCCAGCACTTC. Translation: CASSGGGSGDQPQHF.

This sequence joins TRBV20-1 and TRBJ1-2, with D unresolved. Germline loops: CDR1 DFQATT, CDR2 SNEGSKA (reference sequence). Trimming cost V 3 bases and J 6 bases, with 17 bases left between them. The CDR3 runs to 14 residues. The DNA of the CDR3 is TGCAGTGCTAGCGGACTAGTGCAGAACCATGGCTACACCTTC. Residues: CSASGLVQNHGYTF.

The CDR3 reads CASSLGTGGTQETQYF. The CDR3 DNA is TGTGCCAGCAGTCTGGGGACAGGGGGGACCCAAGAGACCCAGTACTTC. J is TRBJ2-5 and V is TRBV6-1; 11 bases map to TRBD1. CDR1 is MNHNS and CDR2 is SASEGT in the germline V gene. Germline trimming cut 5 bases from V and 1 base from J; bases unmatched to any gene: 6. The CDR3 runs to 16 residues.

In this sample, this clonotype turned up many times. The V gene is TRBV20-1, the J gene TRBJ2-6, with D hard to call. The length of the CDR3 is 15 residues. Germline-derived CDR1 and CDR2 are DFQATT and SNEGSKA (reference sequence). The germline V and J ends were trimmed by 0 bases and 0 bases, with 6 bases remaining between them. The CDR3 here is CSARDADSGANVLTF. The CDR3, as DNA: TGCAGTGCTAGAGACGCCGACTCTGGGGCCAACGTCCTGACTTTC.

V is TRBV6-2 or TRBV6-3 and J is TRBJ1-6; TRBD1 matches at 9 bases. The CDR3 spans 13 residues. CDR1 and CDR2 (germline): MNHEY, SVGEGT. J gave up 10 bases and V 10 bases, and 8 bases lay outside the gene matches. This chain's CDR3 is CANRDRESSPLHF. CDR3 nucleotide sequence: TGTGCCAACAGGGACAGGGAGAGCTCACCCCTCCACTTT.

In its sample, this clonotype was seen many times. The chain links TRBV2 to TRBJ2-3; 7 nucleotides align to TRBD1. CDR3 length: 15 residues. CDR1 and CDR2 (germline): SNHLY, FYNNEI. The junction had 11 bases not matched to a gene; V was cut back by 4 bases and J by 7 bases. In DNA form, the CDR3 reads TGTGCCAGCAGTGTCCTTAGACAGGGCGCCTATACGCAGTATTTT. Translated: CASSVLRQGAYTQYF. Filled out from reference TRBV2 and TRBJ2-3, the complete variable domain reads EPEVTQTPSHQVTQMGQEVILRCVPISNHLYFYWYRQILGQKVEFLVSFYNNEISEKSEIFDDQFSVERPDGSNFTLKIRSTKLEDSAMYFCASSVLRQGAYTQYFGPGTRLTVL.

V is TRBV5-1 and J is TRBJ1-2; D perhaps matches TRBD1 (6 bases). CDR1 and CDR2 from the germline V gene are SGHRS and YFSETQ. V was cut by 4 bases and J by 6 bases, with 16 bases left in between. This CDR3 region has 14 residues. The CDR3 sequence: CASSLLAGGDGYTF. The CDR3 DNA reads as TGCGCCAGCAGCCTACTAGCGGGGGGCGATGGCTACACCTTC. Using reference TRBV5-1 and TRBJ1-2 for the parts outside the CDR3, the full variable domain is KAGVTQTPRYLIKTRGQQVTLSCSPISGHRSVSWYQQTPGQGLQFLFEYFSETQRNKGNFPGRFSGRQFSNSRSEMNVSTLELGDSALYLCASSLLAGGDGYTFGSGTRLTVV.

This sequence joins TRBV9 and TRBJ2-7; D possibly corresponds to TRBD2 (6 bases). This CDR3 contains 14 residues. CDR1 and CDR2 from the germline V gene are SGDLS and YYNGEE. V lost 4 bases, J lost 11 bases, and 22 bases lay in between. This CDR3 reads CASSLGGSAYDKYF. The CDR3 region has the DNA TGTGCCAGCAGCTTAGGAGGGAGCGCCTACGACAAGTACTTC.

V and J are TRBV20-1 and TRBJ2-5; 7 bases are a match to TRBD2. V lost 3 bases, J lost 6 bases, and 4 bases stayed unmatched. Germline V gives CDR1 DFQATT, CDR2 SNEGSKA (reference sequence). The CDR3 is 12 amino acids. The CDR3 DNA is TGCAGTGCTAGCTCGGGGGGACAGACCCAGTACTTC. It encodes CSASSGGQTQYF.

In this sample, this clonotype turned up once. The conserved closing phenylalanine or tryptophan is absent in this CDR3, likely reflecting a read error. The V and J genes are TRBV5-6 and TRBJ1-2; tentative D call: TRBD1 (5 bases). The CDR3 is 15 residues long. Germline V CDR1 and CDR2: SGHDT, YYEEEE. Trimming removed 3 bases from V and 8 bases from J, with 20 bases in between. The CDR3, as DNA: TGTGCCAGCAGCTCCCGGGGCCCCCACCTGGGGGGCTACACCATC. It yields the protein CASSSRGPHLGGYTI.

This clonotype has at least ten counts. The chain links TRBV5-8 to TRBJ2-3; D gene uncertain. CDR1 is SGHTS and CDR2 is YDEGEE in the germline V gene. V gave up 0 bases and J gave up 2 bases, with 13 bases separating them. The CDR3 runs to 16 residues. The CDR3 nucleotides are TGTGCCAGCAGCTTGGGGTCTACACTAATCACAGATACGCAGTATTTT. Translation: CASSLGSTLITDTQYF.

V and J are TRBV9 and TRBJ2-5, with 7 bases fitting TRBD2. This CDR3 is built from 15 residues. Trimming took 4 bases from V and 12 from J; bases not matched to a gene: 18. CDR1 and CDR2 (germline): SGDLS, YYNGEE. The CDR3 is CASSPDMGRDYTEYF. The CDR3 region has the DNA TGTGCCAGCAGCCCCGATATGGGACGGGACTACACAGAGTACTTC.